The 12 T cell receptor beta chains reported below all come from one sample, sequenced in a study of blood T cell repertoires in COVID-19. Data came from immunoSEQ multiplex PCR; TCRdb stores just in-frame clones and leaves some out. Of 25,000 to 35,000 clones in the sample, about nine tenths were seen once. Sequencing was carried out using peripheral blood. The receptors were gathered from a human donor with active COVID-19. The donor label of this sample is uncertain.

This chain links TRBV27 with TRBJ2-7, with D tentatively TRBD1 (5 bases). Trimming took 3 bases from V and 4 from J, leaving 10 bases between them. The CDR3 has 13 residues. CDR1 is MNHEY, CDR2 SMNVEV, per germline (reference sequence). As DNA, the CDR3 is TGTGCCAGCAGTTTGGGGCCTCCGTACGAGCAGTACTTC. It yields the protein CASSLGPPYEQYF.

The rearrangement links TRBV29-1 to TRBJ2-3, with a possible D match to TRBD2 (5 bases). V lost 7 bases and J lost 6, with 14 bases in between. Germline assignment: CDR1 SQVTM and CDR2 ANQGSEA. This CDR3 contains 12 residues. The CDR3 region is CSAEELDDTQYF. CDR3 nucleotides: TGCAGCGCAGAAGAACTAGATGATACGCAGTATTTT.

The CDR3 bases are TGTGCCAGCAGTGAACTGGGACTAGCTAGGAGCGGTGATACGCAGTATTTT. It encodes CASSELGLARSGDTQYF. The J gene is TRBJ2-3, the V gene TRBV6-1, with 9 bases fitting TRBD2. The length of the CDR3 is 17 residues. Looked up from germline, CDR1 is MNHNS and CDR2 is SASEGT. The junction had 12 bases not matched to a gene; V was cut back by 2 bases and J by 6 bases.

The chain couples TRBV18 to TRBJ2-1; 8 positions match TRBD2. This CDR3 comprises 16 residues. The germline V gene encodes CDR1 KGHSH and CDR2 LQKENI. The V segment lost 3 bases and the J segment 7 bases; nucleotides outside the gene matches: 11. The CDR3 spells CASSPVDTGGRNEQFF. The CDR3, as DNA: TGTGCCAGCTCACCCGTCGATACGGGAGGGCGTAATGAGCAGTTCTTC.

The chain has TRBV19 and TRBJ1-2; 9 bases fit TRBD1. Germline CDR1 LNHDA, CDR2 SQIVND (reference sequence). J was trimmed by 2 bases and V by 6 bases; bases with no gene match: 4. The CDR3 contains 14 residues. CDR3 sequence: CASSGTGRNYGYTF. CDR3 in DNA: TGTGCCAGTAGCGGGACAGGGAGAAACTATGGCTACACCTTC.

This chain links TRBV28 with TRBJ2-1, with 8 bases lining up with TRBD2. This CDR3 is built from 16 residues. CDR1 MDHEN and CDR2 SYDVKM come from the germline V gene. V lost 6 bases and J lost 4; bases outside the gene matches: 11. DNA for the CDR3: TGTGCCAGCAGCCTCGGGGGGGAGGGATCTTACAATGAGCAGTTCTTC. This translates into CASSLGGEGSYNEQFF.

CDR3: CASSPGTGAAEQYF. CDR3 nucleotide sequence: TGTGCCAGTAGCCCCGGGACAGGGGCTGCCGAGCAGTACTTC. The V gene is TRBV19, the J gene TRBJ2-7; 10 bases are a match to TRBD1. The CDR3 has 14 residues. The ends lost 6 bases at V and 6 bases at J; junction bases unmatched: 8. CDR1 is LNHDA, CDR2 SQIVND, per germline (reference sequence).

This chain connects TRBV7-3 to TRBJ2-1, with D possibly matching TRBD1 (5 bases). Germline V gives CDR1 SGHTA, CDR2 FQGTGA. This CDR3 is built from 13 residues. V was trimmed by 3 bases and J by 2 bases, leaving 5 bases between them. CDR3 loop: CASSLDTYNEQFF. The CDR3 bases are TGTGCCAGCAGCTTGGACACCTACAATGAGCAGTTCTTC.

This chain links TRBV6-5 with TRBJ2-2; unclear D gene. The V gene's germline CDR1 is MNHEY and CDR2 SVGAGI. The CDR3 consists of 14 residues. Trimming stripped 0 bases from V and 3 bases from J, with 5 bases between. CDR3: CASSYSTDTGELFF. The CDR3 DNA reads TGTGCCAGCAGTTACTCGACTGACACCGGGGAGCTGTTTTTT.

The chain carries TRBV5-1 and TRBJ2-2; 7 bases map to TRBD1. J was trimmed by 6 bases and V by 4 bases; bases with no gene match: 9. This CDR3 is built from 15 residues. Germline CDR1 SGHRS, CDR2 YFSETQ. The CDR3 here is CASSAGRQGAGELFF. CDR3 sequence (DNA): TGCGCCAGCAGCGCCGGACGACAGGGTGCCGGGGAGCTGTTTTTT.

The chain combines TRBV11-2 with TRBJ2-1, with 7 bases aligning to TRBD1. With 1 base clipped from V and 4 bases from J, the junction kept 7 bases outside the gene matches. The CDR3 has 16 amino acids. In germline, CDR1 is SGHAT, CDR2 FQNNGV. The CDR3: CASSLVRGQKYNEQFF. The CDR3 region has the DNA TGTGCCAGCAGCTTAGTAAGGGGGCAAAAATACAATGAGCAGTTCTTC.

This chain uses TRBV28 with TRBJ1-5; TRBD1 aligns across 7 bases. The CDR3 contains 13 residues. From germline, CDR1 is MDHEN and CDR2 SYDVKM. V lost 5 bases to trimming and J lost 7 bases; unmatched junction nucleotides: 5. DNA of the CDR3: TGTGCCAGCAGTACATCAGGGGGGCAGCCCCAGCATTTT. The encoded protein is CASSTSGGQPQHF.